These 5 T cell receptor beta chains originate from one sample sequenced in a study of Graves' ophthalmopathy and Graves' hyperthyroidism. Amplification from RNA transcripts yielded the TCR beta CDR3 regions. The first round was an RT-PCR with HTBI primers, and the second round was a multiplex PCR. One entry per CDR3 protein results from TCRdb running MiXCR on the multiplex PCR reads. This table has hundreds of thousands of distinct CDR3 sequences, around 20% appearing once. Material for sequencing was peripheral blood. The receptors shown here come from a young woman with stable Graves' hyperthyroidism.

The table lists this clonotype with many counts. V and J are TRBV5-4 and TRBJ1-1, with D tentatively TRBD1 (6 bases). V was clipped by 2 bases and J by 0 bases, with 17 bases between them. The CDR3 is 17 amino acids. Per the germline V gene, CDR1 is SGHNT and CDR2 is YYREEE (reference sequence). Written as DNA, the CDR3 is TGTGCCAGCAGCTTAGGGGGGCTAGGCATGATGAACACTGAAGCTTTCTTT. As protein: CASSLGGLGMMNTEAFF.

This clonotype was counted at least ten times. The chain has TRBV20-1 and TRBJ1-5; 8 nucleotides match TRBD1. The length of the CDR3 is 13 residues. The junction had 6 bases not matched to a gene; V was cut back by 6 bases and J by 5 bases. Per germline, CDR1 DFQATT and CDR2 SNEGSKA (reference sequence). CDR3: CSAQDRGHQPQHF. DNA for the CDR3: TGCAGTGCCCAAGACAGGGGCCATCAGCCCCAGCATTTT.

This clonotype showed up many times. The V gene is TRBV6-1, the J gene TRBJ1-1, with no clear D. The germline V gene has CDR1 MNHNS and CDR2 SASEGT. The V gene lost 1 base and the J gene lost 1 base, with 7 bases spanning the gap. This CDR3 comprises 14 residues. The chain's CDR3 is CASSEGWENTEAFF. In DNA form, the CDR3 reads TGTGCCAGCAGTGAAGGGTGGGAGAACACTGAAGCTTTCTTT.

This clonotype was counted at least ten times. The chain carries TRBV2 and TRBJ2-7; unclear D gene. V was trimmed by 8 bases and J by 9 bases, leaving 14 bases between them. Germline values: CDR1 SNHLY, CDR2 FYNNEI. The length of the CDR3 is 11 residues. Written as DNA, the CDR3 is TGTGCCAGCGGCCCAGGCATGGGGCAGTACTTC. The encoded protein is CASGPGMGQYF.

This clonotype was observed many times. The chain has TRBV2 and TRBJ2-7, with D perhaps matching TRBD1 (5 bases). Germline V gene lookup returns CDR1 SNHLY and CDR2 FYNNEI. The CDR3 totals 17 residues. The V and J ends lost 4 bases and 0 bases respectively, with 19 bases between them. As DNA, the CDR3 is TGTGCCAGCAGTGGGTGGTTTCAGGGCCTGAGCTCCTACGAGCAGTACTTC. Amino acid sequence: CASSGWFQGLSSYEQYF.